A selection of T cell receptor beta chains follows, all from one sample in a study of T cell responses to AZD1222 COVID-19 vaccine. TCRdb's table, derived via immunoSEQ multiplex PCR, lists solely in-frame clones and lacks some. The sample records roughly 150,000 clones, just under 95% being singletons. Here the sequenced sample was peripheral blood, taken on day 0 of AZD1222 vaccination. Source of these receptors: an adult in good health. Both conserved end residues are part of each CDR3. A D gene is named only where the DNA matches it firmly. Size values are once, few and many counts, or a class for expanded clones, and some rows have none.

clone_size	v_call	j_call	d_call	cdr3_nt	cdr3_aa
.	TRBV3-1/TRBV3-2	TRBJ1-1	TRBD1	TGTGCCAGCACCCAGGGGGTGGGCACTGAAGCTTTCTTT	CASTQGVGTEAFF
.	TRBV5-1	TRBJ1-2	.	TGCGCCAGCAGCCTCGTCTTACAGGGAAAGGGCTCTGGCTACACCTTC	CASSLVLQGKGSGYTF
few	TRBV7-8	TRBJ1-1	.	TGTGCCAGCAGCCCTCGTGACCTGATCAGCGGGCTCACGTTCACTGAAGCTTTCTTT	CASSPRDLISGLTFTEAFF
.	TRBV7-2	TRBJ2-1	.	TGTGCCAGCAGCTCAGGGACACGTCAATCCTACAATGAGCAGTTCTTC	CASSSGTRQSYNEQFF
.	TRBV4-3	TRBJ1-4	.	TGCGCCAGCAGCCAAGACTTACGGGGCCTAAATGAAAAACTGTTTTTT	CASSQDLRGLNEKLFF
.	TRBV19	TRBJ1-2	TRBD1	TGTGCCAGTAGTATTTCAGGGACAGGAAGTGGCTACACCTTC	CASSISGTGSGYTF
.	TRBV7-9	TRBJ1-6	.	TGTGCCAGCAGTCTTACGAGGGATCGAAATTCACCCCTCCACTTT	CASSLTRDRNSPLHF
.	TRBV25-1	TRBJ1-2	TRBD1	TGTGCCAGCAGTGAGGCCGGGACAGGCGACAACTATGGCTACACCTTC	CASSEAGTGDNYGYTF
.	TRBV3-1/TRBV3-2	TRBJ2-7	.	TGTGCCACTGGGGAGAGATACGAGCAGTACTTC	CATGERYEQYF
.	TRBV28	TRBJ1-5	.	TGTGCCAGCAGTTTATTGGCAGGTTGGCAGCCCCAGCATTTT	CASSLLAGWQPQHF
.	TRBV28	TRBJ1-5	.	TGTGCCAGCAGCCCCCAGTTGACAGGCCATCAGCCCCAGCATTTT	CASSPQLTGHQPQHF
.	TRBV6-2/TRBV6-3	TRBJ2-1	TRBD1	TGTGCCAGCAGCCTAGGACAGGGTCCGCAGTTCTTC	CASSLGQGPQFF
.	TRBV6-6	TRBJ1-2	.	TGTGCCAGCAGTACACCCCCCCAGGGGAACTATGGCTACACCTTC	CASSTPPQGNYGYTF
.	TRBV4-1	TRBJ1-1	.	TGCGCCAGCAGCCCAGGGCCGGGCAGAGGGCGGGTGAACACTGAAGCTTTCTTT	CASSPGPGRGRVNTEAFF
.	TRBV2	TRBJ1-2	.	TGTGCCAGCACTCTGGAATCTAACTATGGCTACACCTTC	CASTLESNYGYTF
.	TRBV3-1/TRBV3-2	TRBJ2-5	TRBD1	TGTGCCAGCGGACAGGGCCGCAGAGGGACCCAGTACTTC	CASGQGRRGTQYF
.	TRBV6-5	TRBJ2-3	.	TGTGCCAGCAGTTACCGGAGCCCCTGGACAGATACGCAGTATTTT	CASSYRSPWTDTQYF
.	TRBV4-1	TRBJ1-2	.	TGCGCCAGCAGCCAAGGCCTAGGGGGGAAAAACTATGGCTACACCTTC	CASSQGLGGKNYGYTF
.	TRBV3-1/TRBV3-2	TRBJ1-1	TRBD1	TGTGCCAGCAGCCGGACAGGGGGCAATACTGAAGCTTTCTTT	CASSRTGGNTEAFF
.	TRBV24-1	TRBJ2-7	.	TGTGCCACCAGTGATCTCTACGAGCAGTACTTC	CATSDLYEQYF
.	TRBV30	TRBJ2-1	.	TGTGCCTGGAGTGTATCCGCTGTAGCGGTTCCTCTAGTGGATGAGCAGTTCTTC	CAWSVSAVAVPLVDEQFF
once	TRBV28	TRBJ1-2	TRBD1	TGTGCCAGCAGTGGGGACAGGGTCCAAGGCTACACCTTC	CASSGDRVQGYTF
.	TRBV28	TRBJ1-1	.	TGTGCCAGCAGGGATCAGAACACTGAAGCTTTCTTT	CASRDQNTEAFF
.	TRBV10-3	TRBJ1-2	.	TGTGCCATCAGTGCCGGGTCTGAATATGGCTACACCTTC	CAISAGSEYGYTF
.	TRBV6-5	TRBJ1-2	.	TGTGCCAGCAGTTTCCGTGACGGGGAAGACACCTTC	CASSFRDGEDTF
.	TRBV10-2	TRBJ1-4	TRBD1	TGCGCCAGCAGTGACGCTAGGACAGGGGGCCTGCAGTTTTTT	CASSDARTGGLQFF
.	TRBV5-1	TRBJ1-5	.	TGCGCCAGCAGCTTGACTTCAGGGGACAATCAGCCCCAGCATTTT	CASSLTSGDNQPQHF
.	TRBV18	TRBJ1-2	.	TGTGCCAGCTCACCATTAATTCCCGGGGAAACTGGCTACACCTTC	CASSPLIPGETGYTF
.	TRBV19	TRBJ2-7	.	TGTGCCAGTAGTATAGGAGAAAGTTACGAGCAGTACTTC	CASSIGESYEQYF
.	TRBV9	TRBJ1-1	TRBD1	TGTGCCAGCAGCAGGGACAGAAACACTGAAGCTTTCTTT	CASSRDRNTEAFF
.	TRBV18	TRBJ2-5	TRBD1	TGTGCCAGCTCACCACCTCGGAGACAGGGGCAAGAGACCCAGTACTTC	CASSPPRRQGQETQYF
.	TRBV10-3	TRBJ2-3	.	TGTGCCATCAAAGTGGCGGTAACAGATACGCAGTATTTT	CAIKVAVTDTQYF
.	TRBV28	TRBJ1-5	TRBD1	TGTGCCAGCACAAACCTGGGAGGGGGCCTTCAGCCCCAGCATTTT	CASTNLGGGLQPQHF
.	TRBV29-1	TRBJ2-7	.	TGCAGCGTTGAAGAGACAAGGGGTAGGCAGCAGTACTTC	CSVEETRGRQQYF
.	TRBV30	TRBJ1-4	.	TGTGCCTGGAGTGTTTCGGAGAATGAAAAACTGTTTTTT	CAWSVSENEKLFF
.	TRBV10-3	TRBJ1-2	.	TGTGCCATCCCGACAGGCCACGGTGGCTACACCTTC	CAIPTGHGGYTF
once	TRBV3-1/TRBV3-2	TRBJ2-1	.	TGTGCCAGCCGAATCGGCTCAGCGCAGAGCTCCTACAATGAGCAGTTCTTC	CASRIGSAQSSYNEQFF
once	TRBV6-2/TRBV6-3	TRBJ2-3	.	TGTGCCAGCAGTTACCTAGGAACGCAGTATTTT	CASSYLGTQYF
.	TRBV19	TRBJ1-3	.	TGTGCCAGTAGTCGGCATGGTAAGGCCCCGACTGGAAACACCATATATTTT	CASSRHGKAPTGNTIYF
.	TRBV12-3/TRBV12-4	TRBJ2-5	.	TGTGCCAGCAGCCCCCAAGAGACCCAGTACTTC	CASSPQETQYF
.	TRBV30	TRBJ1-4	.	TGTGCCTGGAGTGATATGGAGGGTGAAAAACTGTTTTTT	CAWSDMEGEKLFF
.	TRBV6-2/TRBV6-3	TRBJ1-2	TRBD1	TGTGCCAGCAGTTACCCCGGGACAGGGGTTGGAGGCTACACCTTC	CASSYPGTGVGGYTF
.	TRBV18	TRBJ2-6	TRBD2	TGTGCCAGCTCACCTCTACCTGGTTGGACTAGCGGGGGGTCCTCTGGGGCCAACGTCCTGACTTTC	CASSPLPGWTSGGSSGANVLTF
.	TRBV6-1	TRBJ1-5	.	TGTGCCAGCAGTGAAGCAGTAGGGACGAATCAGCCCCAGCATTTT	CASSEAVGTNQPQHF
.	TRBV7-6	TRBJ1-2	TRBD1	TGTGCCAGCAGCCCCAAGACGGGACAGGGAGACTATGGCTACACCTTC	CASSPKTGQGDYGYTF
.	TRBV7-2	TRBJ2-5	TRBD2	TGTGCCAGCAGCCCCAAGCGGGGGCTCACACCCCAAGAGACCCAGTACTTC	CASSPKRGLTPQETQYF
.	TRBV27	TRBJ1-5	.	TGTGCCAGCAGGGACCCGGGATCCAATCAGCCCCAGCATTTT	CASRDPGSNQPQHF
.	TRBV3-1/TRBV3-2	TRBJ1-5	TRBD1	TGTGCCAGCAGCCACCCGGGACAGGGGCCTTATAGCAATCAGCCCCAGCATTTT	CASSHPGQGPYSNQPQHF